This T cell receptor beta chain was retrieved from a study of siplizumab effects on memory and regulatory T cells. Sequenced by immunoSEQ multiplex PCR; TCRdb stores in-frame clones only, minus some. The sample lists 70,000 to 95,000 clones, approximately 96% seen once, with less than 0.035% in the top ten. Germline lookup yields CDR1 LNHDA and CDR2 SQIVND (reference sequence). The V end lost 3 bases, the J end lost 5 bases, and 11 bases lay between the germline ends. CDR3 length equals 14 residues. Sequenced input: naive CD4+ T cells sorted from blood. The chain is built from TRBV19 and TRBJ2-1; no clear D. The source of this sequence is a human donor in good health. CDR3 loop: CASSIGSKNNEQFF. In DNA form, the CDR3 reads TGTGCCAGTAGTATCGGGTCGAAAAACAATGAGCAGTTCTTC.